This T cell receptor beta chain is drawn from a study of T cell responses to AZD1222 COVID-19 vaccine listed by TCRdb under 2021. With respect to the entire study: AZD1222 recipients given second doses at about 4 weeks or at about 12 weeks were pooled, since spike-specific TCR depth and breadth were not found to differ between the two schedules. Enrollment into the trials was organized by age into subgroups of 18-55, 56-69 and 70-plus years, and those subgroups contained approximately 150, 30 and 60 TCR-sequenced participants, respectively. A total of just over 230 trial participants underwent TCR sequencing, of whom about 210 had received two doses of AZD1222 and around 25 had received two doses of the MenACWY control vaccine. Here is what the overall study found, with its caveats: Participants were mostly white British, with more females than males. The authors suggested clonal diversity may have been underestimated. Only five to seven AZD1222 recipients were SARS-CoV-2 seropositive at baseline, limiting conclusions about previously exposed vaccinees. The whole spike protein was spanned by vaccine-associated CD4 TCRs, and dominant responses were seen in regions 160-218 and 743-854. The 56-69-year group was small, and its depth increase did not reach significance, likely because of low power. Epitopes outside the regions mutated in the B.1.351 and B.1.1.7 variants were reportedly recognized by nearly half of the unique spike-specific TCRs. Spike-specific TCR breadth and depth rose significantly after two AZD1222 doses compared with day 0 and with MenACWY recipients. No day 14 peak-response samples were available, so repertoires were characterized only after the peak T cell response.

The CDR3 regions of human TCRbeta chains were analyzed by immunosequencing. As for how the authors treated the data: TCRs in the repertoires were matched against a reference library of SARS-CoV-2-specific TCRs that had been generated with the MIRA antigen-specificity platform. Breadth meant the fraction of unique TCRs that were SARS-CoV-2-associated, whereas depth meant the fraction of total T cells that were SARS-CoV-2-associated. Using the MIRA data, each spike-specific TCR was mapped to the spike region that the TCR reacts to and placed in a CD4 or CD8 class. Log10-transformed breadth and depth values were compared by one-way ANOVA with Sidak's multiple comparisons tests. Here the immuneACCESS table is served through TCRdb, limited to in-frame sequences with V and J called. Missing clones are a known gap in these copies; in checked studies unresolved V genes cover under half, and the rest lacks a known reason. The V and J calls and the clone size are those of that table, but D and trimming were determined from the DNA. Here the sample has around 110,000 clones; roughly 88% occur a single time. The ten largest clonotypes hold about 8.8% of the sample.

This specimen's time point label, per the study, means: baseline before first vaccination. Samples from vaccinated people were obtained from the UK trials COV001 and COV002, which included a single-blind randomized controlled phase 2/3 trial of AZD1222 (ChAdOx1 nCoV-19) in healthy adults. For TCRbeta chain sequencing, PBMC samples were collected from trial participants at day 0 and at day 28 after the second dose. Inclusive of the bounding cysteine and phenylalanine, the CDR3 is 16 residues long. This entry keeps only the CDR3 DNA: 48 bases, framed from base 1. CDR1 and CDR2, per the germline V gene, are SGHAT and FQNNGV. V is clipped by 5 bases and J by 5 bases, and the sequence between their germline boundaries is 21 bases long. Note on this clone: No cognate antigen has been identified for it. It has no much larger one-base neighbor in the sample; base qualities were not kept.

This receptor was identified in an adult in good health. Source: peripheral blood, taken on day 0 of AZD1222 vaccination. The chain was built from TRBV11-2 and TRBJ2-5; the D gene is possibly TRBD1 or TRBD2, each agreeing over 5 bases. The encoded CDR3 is CASSPMGVSLPETQYF. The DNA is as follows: TGTGCCAGCAGCCCGATGGGGGTAAGCCTTCCGGAGACCCAGTACTTC.